These 2 T cell receptor beta chains originate from one sample sequenced in a study of post-analysis software for immune sequencing data. Study-level results: TRBV5-6, TRBV5-1 and TRBV20-1 were among 4 or 5 TRBV segments more frequent in patients than controls.

TCR beta libraries were prepared from cDNA with unique molecular identifiers. In TCRdb, the PCR reads were re-called with MiXCR into one record per CDR3 protein. The sample includes around 710,000 distinct CDR3 sequences, about half of them seen just once. Their antigen targets remain unknown. Specimen: blood. Receptor source: a girl aged 10-17 years with multiple sclerosis.

The J gene is TRBJ2-7, the V gene TRBV12-3 or TRBV12-4, with 7 bases lining up with TRBD1. The CDR3 length is 16 residues. The ends lost 6 bases at V and 0 bases at J; junction bases unmatched: 11. In DNA, the CDR3 is TGTGCCAGCAGCTTTGATTCAGGGGGTAGCTCCTACGAGCAGTACTTC. It encodes CASSFDSGGSSYEQYF.

The chain joins TRBV6-5 to TRBJ1-1; D is possibly TRBD1 (5 bases). With 7 bases removed from V and 0 bases from J, the gap between germline ends came to 12 bases. The CDR3 consists of 14 residues. The germline gives CDR1 MNHEY, CDR2 SVGAGI. The CDR3 sequence is CASTTGGMNTEAFF. The CDR3 region has the DNA TGTGCCAGCACCACGGGGGGGATGAACACTGAAGCTTTCTTT.